The text below deals with one T cell receptor beta chain. J lost 2 bases, V lost 2 bases, and 0 bases had no gene match. This CDR3 contains 14 residues. Germline CDR1 is SGHRS and CDR2 is YFSETQ. The source of the sample is a study of T cells after somatic rescue of genetic block. The protocol was immunoSEQ multiplex PCR, while the TCRdb copy is restricted to in-frame clones and leaves out a portion. Of tens of thousands of clones listed, approximately 90% are singletons. Sequenced sample: peripheral blood mononuclear cells (PBMCs). This TCR came from a woman between 18 and 29 years old. J is TRBJ1-4 and V is TRBV5-1; TRBD1 aligns across 7 bases. The CDR3 region has the DNA TGCGCCAGCAGCTTACAGGGGACTAATGAAAAACTGTTTTTT. Amino acids: CASSLQGTNEKLFF. Drawing the rest from reference TRBV5-1 and TRBJ1-4, the complete variable domain is KAGVTQTPRYLIKTRGQQVTLSCSPISGHRSVSWYQQTPGQGLQFLFEYFSETQRNKGNFPGRFSGRQFSNSRSEMNVSTLELGDSALYLCASSLQGTNEKLFFGSGTQLSVL.